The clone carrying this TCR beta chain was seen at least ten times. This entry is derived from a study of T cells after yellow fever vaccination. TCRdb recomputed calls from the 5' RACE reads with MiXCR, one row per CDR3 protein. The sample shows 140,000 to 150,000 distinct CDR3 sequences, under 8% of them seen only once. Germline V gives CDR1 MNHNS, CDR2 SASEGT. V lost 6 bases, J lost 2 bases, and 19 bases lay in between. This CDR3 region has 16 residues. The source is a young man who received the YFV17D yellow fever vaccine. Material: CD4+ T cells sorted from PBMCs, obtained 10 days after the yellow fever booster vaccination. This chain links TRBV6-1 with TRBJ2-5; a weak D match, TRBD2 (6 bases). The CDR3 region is CASRARDGSIQETQYF. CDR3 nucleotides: TGTGCCAGCAGGGCTCGAGACGGGAGTATACAAGAGACCCAGTACTTC.